A single sample is the source of the 27 T cell receptor beta chains below, sequenced in a study of OX40 agonist ivuxolimab in advanced cancers. Some clones are missing from TCRdb's copy, which holds only in-frame ones; the method was immunoSEQ multiplex PCR. The table includes 30,000 or so clones, roughly 84% detected once. This material consisted of CD4+ or CD8+ T cells sorted from blood, taken in a trial of the OX40 agonist ivuxolimab. The receptors were gathered from an adult with an advanced solid tumor such as melanoma, head and neck, liver or kidney cancer.

V is TRBV28 and J is TRBJ2-1; D is ambiguous. Germline V lookup: CDR1 MDHEN, CDR2 SYDVKM. The ends were cut back, 1 base at V and 7 bases at J, with 5 bases in the middle. This CDR3 is built from 12 residues. The CDR3 DNA sequence: TGTGCCAGCAGTTTATATGTGAATGAGCAGTTCTTC. Its translation is CASSLYVNEQFF.

CDR3 DNA: TGCGCCACGCTAGGGCCCGGGGAGCTGTTTTTT. This codes for CATLGPGELFF. The chain links TRBV4-1 to TRBJ2-2; D gene uncertain. The CDR3 runs 11 residues. The V and J ends lost 10 bases and 6 bases respectively, with 9 bases between them. The germline gives CDR1 MGHRA, CDR2 YSYEKL.

This clone was counted a single time. The V and J genes are TRBV7-3 and TRBJ2-5, with D possibly matching TRBD1 (5 bases). TRBJ2-7 explains the end of the DNA better; the J call may be wrong. Germline CDR1 reads SGHTA; CDR2 reads FQGTGA. The CDR3 runs 15 residues. In DNA form, the CDR3 reads TGTGCCAGCAGCTTATGGGGCAGGGCCTCCTACGAGCAGTACTTC. As protein: CASSLWGRASYEQYF.

V and J are TRBV19 and TRBJ1-2; TRBD1 matches 7 bases. CDR3 length: 15 residues. CDR1 LNHDA and CDR2 SQIVND come from the germline V gene (reference sequence). Unmatched junction bases numbered 9, after V lost 5 bases and J lost 3 bases. As DNA, the CDR3 is TGTGCCAGTAGTCTCTACAATCAGGGGGACTATGGCTACACCTTC. Its translation is CASSLYNQGDYGYTF.

The chain carries TRBV6-6 and TRBJ1-1; maybe TRBD1 (5 bases). The CDR3 totals 15 residues. Germline V CDR1 and CDR2: MNHNY, SVGAGI (reference sequence). V was pared by 6 bases and J by 2 bases, with 16 bases between. The CDR3 region has the DNA TGTGCCAGCAGCCGGGCCGCCCAGGGCAACACTGAAGCTTTCTTT. Residues: CASSRAAQGNTEAFF.

This clone was recorded many times. The chain joins TRBV11-2 to TRBJ2-3; 8 bases match TRBD2. Germline assignment: CDR1 SGHAT and CDR2 FQNNGV. The CDR3 length is 17 residues. V lost 5 bases, J lost 2 bases, and 12 bases stayed unmatched. The CDR3 coding sequence is TGTGCCAGCAGCCGAGCGGGGGCCGAGCTTTCCACAGATACGCAGTATTTT. Translated, it gives CASSRAGAELSTDTQYF.

Concerning this clone: The junction does not match germline at one end; this may be a read error. The chain employs TRBV5-5 and TRBJ2-7, with 7 bases matching TRBD2. The germline CDR1 and CDR2 sequences are SGHKS and YYEKEE (reference sequence). The CDR3 length is 11 residues. The CDR3 region is CASSQAKGLLF. CDR3 sequence (DNA): TGTGCCAGCAGCCAGGCGAAGGGACTATTATTC.

The J gene is TRBJ2-1, the V gene TRBV30, with 13 nucleotides matching TRBD2. CDR3 size: 19 residues. V was clipped by 1 base and J by 0 bases; unmatched bases: 9. Germline V CDR1 and CDR2: GTSNPN, SVGIG (reference sequence). CDR3 in amino acids: CAWSDGGLAGESSYNEQFF. The CDR3 DNA reads as TGTGCCTGGAGTGACGGTGGACTAGCGGGAGAAAGCTCCTACAATGAGCAGTTCTTC.

Remarks on this clone: One junction end does not reproduce the germline sequence, and a read error may be involved. V and J are TRBV6-6 and TRBJ1-2, with no clear D. Germline CDR1 is MNHNY and CDR2 is SVGAGI (reference sequence). The CDR3 contains 10 residues. Written as DNA, the CDR3 is TGTGCCAGCAGTGCTCCCTGGCCGTCCTTC. The encoded protein is CASSAPWPSF.

The chain carries TRBV9 and TRBJ1-1; unclear D gene. The V gene lost 4 bases and the J gene lost 7 bases, with 14 bases spanning the gap. The CDR3 runs 13 residues. Germline V gene sequence: CDR1 SGDLS, CDR2 YYNGEE. The CDR3 reads CASSQDSEDEAFF. CDR3 DNA sequence: TGTGCCAGCAGCCAGGATTCCGAGGATGAAGCTTTCTTT. Drawing the rest from reference TRBV9 and TRBJ1-1, the complete variable domain is DSGVTQTPKHLITATGQRVTLRCSPRSGDLSVYWYQQSLDQGLQFLIQYYNGEERAKGNILERFSAQQFPDLHSELNLSSLELGDSALYFCASSQDSEDEAFFGQGTRLTVV.

V usage is TRBV9 and J usage is TRBJ1-2, with D unclear. CDR1 is SGDLS and CDR2 is YYNGEE in the germline V gene. The CDR3 extends over 15 amino acids. Trimming took 0 bases from V and 0 from J, leaving 9 bases between them. This CDR3 reads CASSVAIHPNYGYTF. CDR3 nucleotides: TGTGCCAGCAGCGTAGCGATACACCCTAACTATGGCTACACCTTC.

V gene TRBV28 combines with J gene TRBJ1-2; 7 nucleotides line up with TRBD1. Losses at the gene ends were 5 bases for V and 4 bases for J; bases not matched to a gene: 7. The CDR3 runs to 14 residues. The germline gives CDR1 MDHEN, CDR2 SYDVKM. CDR3: CASSLQGEAYGYTF. CDR3 bases: TGTGCCAGCAGTCTCCAGGGGGAGGCCTATGGCTACACCTTC.

V and J are TRBV28 and TRBJ1-1; 7 bases are a match to TRBD1. The CDR3 spans 12 residues. CDR1 MDHEN and CDR2 SYDVKM come from the germline V gene. Trimming took 10 bases from V and 5 from J; bases not matched to a gene: 7. For the CDR3, the DNA is TGTGCCATCTTCTCAGGGGGGACTGAAGCTTTCTTT. It specifies CAIFSGGTEAFF.

The chain couples TRBV7-9 to TRBJ2-2; 8 bases are shared with TRBD2. Germline trimming cut 2 bases from V and 6 bases from J; bases unmatched to any gene: 11. This CDR3 is 17 amino acids long. Germline CDR1 SEHNR, CDR2 FQNEAQ (reference sequence). CDR3 nucleotides: TGTGCCAGCAGCTTAATTCCCGGACTAGCAGGTCCCGGGGAGCTGTTTTTT. Protein: CASSLIPGLAGPGELFF.

The V gene is TRBV28, the J gene TRBJ1-1; no clear D gene. CDR1 is MDHEN and CDR2 is SYDVKM in the germline V gene. The CDR3 has 11 amino acids. V was trimmed by 2 bases and J by 4 bases, leaving 2 bases between them. The CDR3 DNA is TGTGCCAGCAGTTTAGGCACTGAAGCTTTCTTT. Protein product: CASSLGTEAFF.

J is TRBJ1-2 and V is TRBV19; 8 bases line up with TRBD1. Germline V lookup: CDR1 LNHDA, CDR2 SQIVND (reference sequence). Trimming took 3 bases from V and 1 from J; bases not matched to a gene: 13. The CDR3 runs 18 residues. The CDR3 here is CASSIPGTGESLNYGYTF. CDR3 DNA: TGTGCCAGTAGTATTCCCGGGACAGGCGAAAGCCTTAACTATGGCTACACCTTC. The full variable domain, completed using reference TRBV19 and TRBJ1-2, is DGGITQSPKYLFRKEGQNVTLSCEQNLNHDAMYWYRQDPGQGLRLIYYSQIVNDFQKGDIAEGYSVSREKKESFPLTVTSAQKNPTAFYLCASSIPGTGESLNYGYTFGSGTRLTVV.

The rearrangement joins TRBV6-1 to TRBJ1-5, with D possibly TRBD1 on 5 matching bases. Trimming shortened V by 7 bases and J by 7 bases, and 17 bases separated the two germline ends. The CDR3 covers 14 residues. Germline V gene data show CDR1 as MNHNS and CDR2 as SASEGT. This CDR3 is CASTRWGTDQPQHF. CDR3 bases: TGTGCCAGCACCAGATGGGGGACGGACCAGCCCCAGCATTTT.

The genes are TRBV27 and TRBJ2-7; TRBD1 agrees at 8 bases. V shed 6 bases, J shed 3 bases, and the junction held 4 bases outside the gene matches. The CDR3 is 13 amino acids. CDR1 is MNHEY, CDR2 SMNVEV, per germline (reference sequence). The chain's CDR3 is CASRTGGGYEQYF. For the CDR3, the DNA is TGTGCCAGCAGAACAGGGGGTGGCTACGAGCAGTACTTC.

This clone was recorded only once. This chain connects TRBV19 to TRBJ2-7, with 9 bases aligning to TRBD2. In germline, CDR1 is LNHDA, CDR2 SQIVND (reference sequence). The junction had 4 bases not matched to a gene; V was cut back by 6 bases and J by 1 base. CDR3 size: 14 residues. This chain's CDR3 is CASSEAGGSYEQYF. The CDR3 bases are TGTGCCAGTAGCGAAGCGGGAGGATCCTACGAGCAGTACTTC.

This chain uses TRBV7-6 with TRBJ2-5; 9 bases are shared with TRBD2. J lost 3 bases, V lost 1 base, and 3 bases had no gene match. The germline V gene has CDR1 SGHVS and CDR2 FNYEAQ. This CDR3 comprises 15 residues. CDR3 sequence (DNA): TGTGCCAGCAGCTTAGTGTCTAGCGGGAAAGAGACCCAGTACTTC. It encodes CASSLVSSGKETQYF. The variable domain in full, completed from reference TRBV7-6 and TRBJ2-5, reads GAGVSQSPRYKVTKRGQDVALRCDPISGHVSLYWYRQALGQGPEFLTYFNYEAQQDKSGLPNDRFSAERPEGSISTLTIQRTEQRDSAMYRCASSLVSSGKETQYFGPGTRLLVL.

CDR3 amino acids: CASRLQGGGTEQYF. CDR3 in DNA: TGTGCCAGCAGGCTACAGGGGGGTGGCACCGAGCAGTACTTC. The genes are TRBV7-6 and TRBJ2-7; 8 nucleotides align to TRBD1. With 6 bases clipped from V and 6 bases from J, the junction kept 10 bases outside the gene matches. The CDR3 sequence is 14 residues long. CDR1 is SGHVS and CDR2 is FNYEAQ in the germline V gene. The complete variable domain, with remaining parts taken from reference TRBV7-6 and TRBJ2-7, reads GAGVSQSPRYKVTKRGQDVALRCDPISGHVSLYWYRQALGQGPEFLTYFNYEAQQDKSGLPNDRFSAERPEGSISTLTIQRTEQRDSAMYRCASRLQGGGTEQYFGPGTRLTVT.

The chain is built from TRBV5-5 and TRBJ1-1; D is perhaps TRBD1 (6 bases). This CDR3 has 17 residues. The germline CDR1 and CDR2 sequences are SGHKS and YYEKEE (reference sequence). Trimming pared 5 bases from V and 3 bases from J, leaving 23 bases between. The CDR3 nucleotides read TGTGCCAGCAGACATACAGGAACAGGGAAGGGGTACACTGAAGCTTTCTTT. It specifies CASRHTGTGKGYTEAFF.

The rearrangement uses TRBV28 and TRBJ1-5, with D unclear. Deletions cut 6 bases from V and 4 bases from J, with 7 bases between. The CDR3 has 12 residues. Germline loops: CDR1 MDHEN, CDR2 SYDVKM. The CDR3 bases are TGTGCCAGCAGACCCAGGAATCAGCCCCAGCATTTT. Protein sequence: CASRPRNQPQHF.

This rearrangement joins TRBV7-2 to TRBJ1-3; D is unclear. V dropped 1 base and J dropped 0 bases, with 13 bases sitting between them. Germline V gene sequence: CDR1 SGHTA, CDR2 FQGNSA. The length of the CDR3 is 17 residues. CDR3 in DNA: TGTGCCAGCAGCTTAGATATCGGACGGAACTCTGGAAACACCATATATTTT. Translation: CASSLDIGRNSGNTIYF.

The chain has TRBV5-8 and TRBJ1-5; no clear D. This CDR3 has 14 residues. The germline CDR1 and CDR2 sequences are SGHTS and YDEGEE. Trimming took 5 bases from V and 4 from J, leaving 13 bases between them. For the CDR3, the DNA is TGTGCCAGCAGTTCTACCCCCACAAATCAGCCCCAGCATTTT. It translates to CASSSTPTNQPQHF.

The chain couples TRBV5-4 to TRBJ2-2, with 14 bases identical to TRBD2. Germline assignment: CDR1 SGHNT and CDR2 YYREEE (reference sequence). This CDR3 spans 17 amino acids. V shed 4 bases and J 1 base; nucleotides not matched to a gene: 3. The CDR3 here is CASSRGLAGENTGELFF. CDR3 nucleotide sequence: TGTGCCAGCAGCCGGGGACTAGCGGGGGAGAACACCGGGGAGCTGTTTTTT.

This chain links TRBV27 with TRBJ2-7; D is possibly TRBD2 (6 bases). The CDR3 runs 12 residues. Trimming took off 8 bases at V and 2 bases at J, with 10 bases between the two ends. Germline CDR1 MNHEY, CDR2 SMNVEV (reference sequence). DNA for the CDR3: TGTGCCAGCGGAGGGAAGCCCTACGAGCAGTACTTC. As protein: CASGGKPYEQYF.